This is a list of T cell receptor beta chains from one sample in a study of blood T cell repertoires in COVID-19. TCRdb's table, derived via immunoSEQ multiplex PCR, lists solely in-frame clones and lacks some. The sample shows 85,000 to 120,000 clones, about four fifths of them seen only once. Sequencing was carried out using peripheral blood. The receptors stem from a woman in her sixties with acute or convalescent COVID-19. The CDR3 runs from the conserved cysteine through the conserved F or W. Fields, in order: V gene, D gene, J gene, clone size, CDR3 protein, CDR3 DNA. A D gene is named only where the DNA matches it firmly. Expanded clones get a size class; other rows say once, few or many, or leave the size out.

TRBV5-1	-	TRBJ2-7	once	CASSLAGDQGQYF	TGCGCCAGCAGCTTGGCGGGAGACCAGGGGCAGTACTTC
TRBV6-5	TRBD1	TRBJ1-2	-	CASSSGQNYGYTF	TGTGCCAGCAGCTCGGGACAGAACTATGGCTACACCTTC
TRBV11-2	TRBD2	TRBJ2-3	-	CASSLDSGVTDTQYF	TGTGCCAGCAGCTTAGATAGCGGGGTCACAGATACGCAGTATTTT
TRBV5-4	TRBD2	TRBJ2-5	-	CASSSGTSGKETQYF	TGTGCCAGCAGCTCCGGGACTAGCGGGAAAGAGACCCAGTACTTC
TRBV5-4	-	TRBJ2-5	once	CASSLDLGGSETQYF	TGTGCCAGCAGCTTGGATCTAGGAGGGTCGGAGACCCAGTACTTC
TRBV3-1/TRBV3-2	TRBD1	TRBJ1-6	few	CASSPTGTGVSPLHF	TGTGCCAGCAGCCCAACCGGGACAGGGGTCTCACCCCTCCACTTT
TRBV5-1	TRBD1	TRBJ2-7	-	CASSLDQGAAYEQYF	TGCGCCAGCAGCTTGGATCAGGGGGCTGCCTACGAGCAGTACTTC
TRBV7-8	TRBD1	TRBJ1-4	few	CASSQGQGEKLFF	TGTGCCAGCAGCCAGGGACAGGGTGAAAAACTGTTTTTT
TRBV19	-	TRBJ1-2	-	CASSISRVLHGYTF	TGTGCCAGTAGTATATCGCGGGTGTTGCATGGCTACACCTTC
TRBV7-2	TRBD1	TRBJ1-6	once	CASSIGQARVSPLHF	TGTGCCAGCAGCATCGGACAGGCGCGAGTTTCACCCCTCCACTTT
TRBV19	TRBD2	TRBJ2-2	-	CASSRQGPGLAGKRANTGELFF	TGTGCCAGTAGTAGACAGGGACCGGGACTAGCGGGAAAAAGGGCGAACACCGGGGAGCTGTTTTTT
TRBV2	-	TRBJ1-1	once	CASSLGQQTWTEAFF	TGTGCCAGCAGTCTCGGACAGCAGACCTGGACTGAAGCTTTCTTT
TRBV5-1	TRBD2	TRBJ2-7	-	CASSLALSGAVHEQYF	TGCGCCAGCAGCTTGGCATTAAGCGGGGCCGTGCACGAGCAGTACTTC
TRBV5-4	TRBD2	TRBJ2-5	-	CASSPGTSGGAETQYF	TGTGCCAGCAGCCCCGGGACTAGCGGGGGGGCCGAGACCCAGTACTTC
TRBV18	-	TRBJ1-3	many	CASSPSGAVSGNTIYF	TGTGCCAGCTCACCATCCGGCGCGGTCTCTGGAAACACCATATATTTT
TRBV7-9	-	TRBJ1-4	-	CASSLRLTNEKLFF	TGTGCCAGCAGCTTAAGACTTACTAATGAAAAACTGTTTTTT
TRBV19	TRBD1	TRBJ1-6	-	CASSSSDRGMRSPLHF	TGTGCCAGTAGTTCCTCGGACAGGGGGATGCGCTCACCCCTCCACTTT
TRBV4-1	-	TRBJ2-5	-	CASSLQQVSETQYF	TGCGCCAGCAGCCTCCAACAGGTTTCGGAGACCCAGTACTTC
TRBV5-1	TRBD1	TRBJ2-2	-	CASSAGQGNTGELFF	TGCGCCAGCAGCGCGGGACAGGGTAACACCGGGGAGCTGTTTTTT
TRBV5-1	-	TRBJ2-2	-	CASSAMETGELFF	TGCGCCAGCAGCGCCATGGAGACCGGGGAGCTGTTTTTT
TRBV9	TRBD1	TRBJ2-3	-	CASSVGTDTSTDTQYF	TGTGCCAGCAGCGTCGGGACAGACACTAGCACAGATACGCAGTATTTT
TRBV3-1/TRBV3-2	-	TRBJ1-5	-	CASSQDRNQPQHF	TGTGCCAGCAGCCAGGACAGAAATCAGCCCCAGCATTTT
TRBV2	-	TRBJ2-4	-	CASSDAGPTLQIKNIQYF	TGTGCCAGCAGTGACGCGGGACCGACCCTTCAAATCAAAAACATTCAGTACTTC
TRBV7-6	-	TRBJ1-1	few	CASSLFRGGTTEAFF	TGTGCCAGCAGCTTGTTCCGGGGAGGGACCACTGAAGCTTTCTTT
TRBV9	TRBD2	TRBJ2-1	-	CASSISGDSYNEQFF	TGTGCCAGCAGCATTAGCGGGGATTCCTACAATGAGCAGTTCTTC
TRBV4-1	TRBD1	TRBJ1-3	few	CASKIKGARGRDRPRSGNTIYF	TGCGCCAGCAAGATTAAGGGGGCGAGGGGGCGAGACCGGCCCCGCTCTGGAAACACCATATATTTT
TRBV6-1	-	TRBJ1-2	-	CASSDPQGVYGYTF	TGTGCCAGCAGTGACCCCCAGGGTGTATATGGCTACACCTTC